This TCR beta chain is from a study of blood T cell repertoires in COVID-19. Germline V gene lookup returns CDR1 LNHDA and CDR2 SQIVND (reference sequence). The CDR3 is 14 residues long. V was clipped by 7 bases and J by 2 bases, with 11 bases between them. In the authors' workflow: Reference gene primer amplification gave estimated nucleated cell counts. Some clones are missing from TCRdb's copy, which holds only in-frame ones; the method was immunoSEQ multiplex PCR. D and trimming come from the DNA, and the V and J calls and clone size come from that table. The sample holds hundreds of thousands of clones, roughly nine tenths seen once.

Sequencing was performed on peripheral blood. The genes are TRBV19 and TRBJ2-2; TRBD1 might be the D (5 bases). The origin of this receptor is a man aged 60-69 years who had recovered from COVID-19. In nucleotides, the CDR3 is TGTGCCAGTAAGGGGAAGTTTAACACCGGGGAGCTGTTTTTT. Protein sequence: CASKGKFNTGELFF.